The 27 T cell receptor beta chains below were found in one sample sequenced in a study of cytomegalovirus exposure and HLA in healthy donors. The PCR ran on 60 Vbeta and 13 Jbeta primers. Clones were read by immunoSEQ multiplex PCR, and TCRdb kept only the in-frame ones, dropping some. Found here are 200,000 to 250,000 clones, more than 75% of them singletons; the top ten hold 4.5% to 6%. Sequenced sample: PBMCs. These receptors were obtained from a woman aged 40 to 49 in good health and CMV-seropositive.

The rearrangement joins TRBV30 to TRBJ1-1, with 8 bases lining up with TRBD1. V shed 3 bases and J 4 bases; nucleotides not matched to a gene: 10. This CDR3 has 15 amino acids. CDR1 is GTSNPN, CDR2 SVGIG, per germline (reference sequence). The CDR3 DNA reads TGTGCCTGGAGAACAAACAGGGGGGGGATCACTGAAGCTTTCTTT. Its translation: CAWRTNRGGITEAFF.

The CDR3 DNA reads as TGCGCCAGCAGCCGGGTGACAGGGGAAACCCAGTACTTC. Protein product: CASSRVTGETQYF. This chain joins TRBV4-1 and TRBJ2-5; 8 nucleotides match TRBD1. The CDR3 is 13 amino acids. With 4 bases clipped from V and 8 bases from J, the junction kept 6 bases outside the gene matches. Germline assignment: CDR1 MGHRA and CDR2 YSYEKL.

The chain couples TRBV7-8 to TRBJ1-3, with 9 nucleotides matching TRBD1. After removal of 3 bases from V and 3 bases from J, the junction contained 6 bases not matched to a gene. Per germline, CDR1 SGHVS and CDR2 FQNEAQ. CDR3 length: 16 amino acids. The DNA of the CDR3 is TGTGCCAGCAGCTTCCTACAGGGGGCTTTTGGAAACACCATATATTTT. Translated: CASSFLQGAFGNTIYF.

This chain connects TRBV6-5 to TRBJ2-7; D remains ambiguous. Looked up from germline, CDR1 is MNHEY and CDR2 is SVGAGI. V lost 0 bases, J lost 0 bases, and 12 bases lay in between. This CDR3 has 16 amino acids. The DNA of the CDR3 is TGTGCCAGCAGTTACTCGAGCGAACTAAGCTCCTACGAGCAGTACTTC. Translated: CASSYSSELSSYEQYF.

This clone was counted only a few times. In DNA, the CDR3 is TGTGCCAGCAGCGAAGAGGGTTCAGTAGGCACAGATACGCAGTATTTT. This gives the protein CASSEEGSVGTDTQYF. The rearrangement links TRBV9 to TRBJ2-3, with D possibly TRBD2 on 5 matching bases. The CDR3 has 16 residues. The V gene lost 3 bases and the J gene lost 1 base, with 15 bases spanning the gap. Germline-derived CDR1 and CDR2 are SGDLS and YYNGEE.

This sequence joins TRBV5-6 and TRBJ2-3, with TRBD2 matching over 7 bases. Germline V gene data show CDR1 as SGHDT and CDR2 as YYEEEE. J lost 6 bases, V lost 0 bases, and 10 bases had no gene match. The CDR3 consists of 16 residues. CDR3 nucleotide sequence: TGTGCCAGCAGCTTGGAGGATATGCGGGGGAGGGATACGCAGTATTTT. Translation: CASSLEDMRGRDTQYF. The entire variable domain, with the rest obtained from reference TRBV5-6 and TRBJ2-3, is as follows: DAGVTQSPTHLIKTRGQQVTLRCSPKSGHDTVSWYQQALGQGPQFIFQYYEEEERQRGNFPDRFSGHQFPNYSSELNVNALLLGDSALYLCASSLEDMRGRDTQYFGPGTRLTVL.

This clone was counted between two and nine times. J is TRBJ2-1 and V is TRBV6-1; D not certain. Trimming pared 5 bases from V and 5 bases from J, leaving 13 bases between. The germline V gene has CDR1 MNHNS and CDR2 SASEGT. The CDR3 loop spans 14 amino acids. CDR3 bases: TGTGCCAGCAGTCCAACAAACCTTCACAATGAGCAGTTCTTC. Residues: CASSPTNLHNEQFF.

This clone was counted a few times. This rearrangement joins TRBV30 to TRBJ1-1; D ambiguous. Per the germline V gene, CDR1 is GTSNPN and CDR2 is SVGIG (reference sequence). The CDR3 length is 14 residues. V lost 0 bases, J lost 5 bases, and 13 bases lay in between. The chain's CDR3 is CAWSVGLGGTEAFF. CDR3 bases: TGTGCCTGGAGTGTGGGCCTAGGAGGGACTGAAGCTTTCTTT.

This chain joins TRBV18 and TRBJ2-7; the match to TRBD2 covers 8 bases. V shed 3 bases, J shed 0 bases, and the junction held 10 bases outside the gene matches. The CDR3 runs to 17 residues. Germline values: CDR1 KGHSH, CDR2 LQKENI. The CDR3 here is CASSPLSASGSSYEQYF. CDR3 nucleotides: TGTGCCAGCTCACCCCTTAGTGCGAGCGGGAGCTCCTACGAGCAGTACTTC.

V and J are TRBV12-5 and TRBJ2-5; D is uncertain. CDR1 is LGHNT, CDR2 FRNRAP, per germline. CDR3 length: 13 residues. Trimming pared 6 bases from V and 2 bases from J, leaving 10 bases between. The CDR3 bases are TGTGCTAGTGGATCTATACCGCAAGAGACCCAGTACTTC. Translation gives CASGSIPQETQYF. Using reference TRBV12-5 and TRBJ2-5 for the parts outside the CDR3, the full variable domain is DARVTQTPRHKVTEMGQEVTMRCQPILGHNTVFWYRQTMMQGLELLAYFRNRAPLDDSGMPKDRFSAEMPDATLATLKIQPSEPRDSAVYFCASGSIPQETQYFGPGTRLLVL.

Only a few counts were recorded for this clone. The genes are TRBV5-4 and TRBJ1-4; 7 bases agree with TRBD1. The CDR3 length is 14 residues. V lost 4 bases, J lost 5 bases, and 5 bases stayed unmatched. Germline CDR1 SGHNT, CDR2 YYREEE (reference sequence). In DNA form, the CDR3 reads TGTGCCAGCAGCCCGGACAGGAGGAATGAAAAACTGTTTTTT. It translates to CASSPDRRNEKLFF.

In its sample, this clone was seen once. The chain uses TRBV19 and TRBJ1-5; D unclear. Germline V CDR1 and CDR2: LNHDA, SQIVND (reference sequence). The CDR3 sequence is 14 residues long. V was pared by 3 bases and J by 1 base, with 7 bases between. DNA of the CDR3: TGTGCCAGTAGTATCCCAGGAAGCAATCAGCCCCAGCATTTT. It translates to CASSIPGSNQPQHF.

This rearrangement joins TRBV6-5 to TRBJ1-1; D gene unclear. The germline V gene encodes CDR1 MNHEY and CDR2 SVGAGI. The V end lost 6 bases, the J end lost 4 bases, and 15 bases lay between the germline ends. This CDR3 region has 14 residues. CDR3 in DNA: TGTGCCAGCAGGAGAGCCTCACGGGGCACTGAAGCTTTCTTT. This encodes CASRRASRGTEAFF.

J is TRBJ1-5 and V is TRBV2, with TRBD1 matching over 9 bases. Germline-derived CDR1 and CDR2 are SNHLY and FYNNEI. V was pared by 4 bases and J by 7 bases, with 8 bases of the junction left unmatched. The CDR3 is 15 amino acids. CDR3 sequence reads: CASSVGQGKGQPQHF. The CDR3 DNA reads as TGTGCCAGCAGTGTCGGACAGGGGAAAGGGCAGCCCCAGCATTTT.

This clone was detected only a few times. The J gene is TRBJ2-6, the V gene TRBV9; D uncertain. The CDR3 loop spans 16 amino acids. CDR1 and CDR2 from the germline V gene are SGDLS and YYNGEE. V lost 3 bases, J lost 0 bases, and 10 bases lay in between. CDR3 bases: TGTGCCAGCAGCGGCCTAGTAAGCTCTGGGGCCAACGTCCTGACTTTC. Amino acids: CASSGLVSSGANVLTF.

The J gene is TRBJ1-1, the V gene TRBV6-6; TRBD1 matches at 11 bases. J gave up 4 bases and V 5 bases, and 9 bases lay outside the gene matches. Germline V gives CDR1 MNHNY, CDR2 SVGAGI (reference sequence). This CDR3 has 16 amino acids. The CDR3 nucleotides are TGTGCCAGCAGTAGGGGACAGGGGGAAGTGGGCACTGAAGCTTTCTTT. Amino acids: CASSRGQGEVGTEAFF.

The sample holds a few counts of this clone. The chain is built from TRBV11-3 and TRBJ2-7, with TRBD2 as a possible D gene (6 bases). The CDR3 is 14 amino acids. Per germline, CDR1 SGHNT and CDR2 YENEEA. V was pared by 2 bases and J by 4 bases, with 12 bases between. The CDR3 DNA reads TGTGCCAGCAGCTTAAGAGGAGGAGGGTACGAGCAGTACTTC. As protein: CASSLRGGGYEQYF.

This chain connects TRBV9 to TRBJ1-3; a possible D gene is TRBD1 (5 bases). The germline gives CDR1 SGDLS, CDR2 YYNGEE. The CDR3 is made up of 19 amino acids. The ends were cut back, 4 bases at V and 0 bases at J, with 23 bases in the middle. The CDR3 coding sequence is TGTGCCAGCAGCTCCCCGCGGGGACTCAAAAGAACCTCTGGAAACACCATATATTTT. Its protein is CASSSPRGLKRTSGNTIYF.

V gene TRBV18 combines with J gene TRBJ2-5; tentatively, D is TRBD2 (5 bases). CDR1 and CDR2 from the germline V gene are KGHSH and LQKENI. The germline V and J ends were trimmed by 2 bases and 5 bases, with 9 bases remaining between them. This CDR3 contains 13 residues. CDR3 nucleotides: TGTGCCAGCTCACCATCACTAGAGGAGACCCAGTACTTC. It yields the protein CASSPSLEETQYF.

Only one count was recorded for this clone. J is TRBJ2-3 and V is TRBV9; 9 bases are shared with TRBD1. Losses at the gene ends were 4 bases for V and 4 bases for J; bases not matched to a gene: 7. In germline, CDR1 is SGDLS, CDR2 YYNGEE. The CDR3 is 15 amino acids. DNA for the CDR3: TGTGCCAGCAGCTCAACAGGGGGCCTCCCAGATACGCAGTATTTT. This encodes CASSSTGGLPDTQYF.

V gene TRBV27 combines with J gene TRBJ1-1; the D gene is possibly TRBD1 (6 bases). CDR1 and CDR2 (germline): MNHEY, SMNVEV (reference sequence). Trimming left V 5 bases short and J 0 bases short, with 10 bases between. The CDR3 is made up of 14 amino acids. DNA for the CDR3: TGTGCCAGCAGTCGACAGGCCGTGAACACTGAAGCTTTCTTT. Protein sequence: CASSRQAVNTEAFF.

The chain combines TRBV7-9 with TRBJ2-7, with D possibly matching TRBD1 (6 bases). The CDR3 covers 14 residues. V shed 6 bases and J shed 4 bases, with 16 bases lying between them. CDR1 is SEHNR and CDR2 is FQNEAQ in the germline V gene (reference sequence). The CDR3 DNA follows: TGTGCCAGCAGTCCTACAGGGAACAGGTACGAGCAGTACTTC. This codes for CASSPTGNRYEQYF.

In this sample, this clone turned up a few times. The rearrangement joins TRBV6-5 to TRBJ2-2; 8 bases fit TRBD2. Trimming cost V 2 bases and J 7 bases; bases outside gene matches: 9. The CDR3 has 16 amino acids. Germline CDR1 MNHEY, CDR2 SVGAGI. This chain's CDR3 is CASSYTKAGEHGELFF. CDR3 sequence (DNA): TGTGCCAGCAGTTACACAAAAGCGGGAGAGCACGGGGAGCTGTTTTTT.

The chain uses TRBV15 and TRBJ1-2, with a weak D call TRBD1 (5 bases). V was cut by 0 bases and J by 5 bases, with 13 bases left in between. CDR1 is LNHNV, CDR2 YYDKDF, per germline (reference sequence). The CDR3 runs 15 residues. The CDR3 DNA reads as TGTGCCACCAGCAGAGATTTGGGGGGAAGATATGGCTACACCTTC. As protein: CATSRDLGGRYGYTF.

The chain employs TRBV5-4 and TRBJ2-7, with D perhaps TRBD2 (6 bases). Germline V gives CDR1 SGHNT, CDR2 YYREEE (reference sequence). The length of the CDR3 is 16 residues. V lost 3 bases and J 4 bases, leaving 20 bases between the germline ends. CDR3 nucleotides: TGTGCCAGCAGCTCGCCCCCCGGCGGGAAAGGATACGAGCAGTACTTC. As protein: CASSSPPGGKGYEQYF.

The V gene is TRBV19, the J gene TRBJ2-7, with D hard to call. Looked up from germline, CDR1 is LNHDA and CDR2 is SQIVND (reference sequence). This CDR3 has 15 residues. Trimming took 5 bases from V and 3 from J, leaving 17 bases between them. CDR3 coding DNA: TGTGCCAGTAGTCTCGTCGGCGGAGTAAACTACGAGCAGTACTTC. This codes for CASSLVGGVNYEQYF.

With regard to this clone: The conserved phenylalanine or tryptophan normally closing the CDR3 is absent here, so this likely arose from a read error. The chain uses TRBV10-3 and TRBJ1-2, with D perhaps matching TRBD1 (5 bases). This CDR3 has 13 residues. Germline V gives CDR1 ENHRY, CDR2 SYGVKD. The germline V and J ends were trimmed by 8 bases and 6 bases, with 16 bases remaining between them. The CDR3 DNA follows: TGTGCCATCGACCAGGGAATGGTCGATGGCTACACCATC. Its translation: CAIDQGMVDGYTI.